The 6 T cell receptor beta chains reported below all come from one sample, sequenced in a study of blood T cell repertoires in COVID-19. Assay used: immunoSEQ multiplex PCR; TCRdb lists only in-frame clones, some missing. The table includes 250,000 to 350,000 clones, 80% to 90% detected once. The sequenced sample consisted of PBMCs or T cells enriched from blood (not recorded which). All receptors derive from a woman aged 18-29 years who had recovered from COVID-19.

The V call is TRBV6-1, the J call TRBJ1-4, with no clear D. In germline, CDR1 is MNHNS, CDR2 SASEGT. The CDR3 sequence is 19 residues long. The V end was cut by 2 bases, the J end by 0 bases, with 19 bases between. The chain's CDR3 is CASSERGLGSPPTNEKLFF. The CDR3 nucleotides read TGTGCCAGCAGTGAACGAGGCCTTGGATCCCCCCCAACTAATGAAAAACTGTTTTTT.

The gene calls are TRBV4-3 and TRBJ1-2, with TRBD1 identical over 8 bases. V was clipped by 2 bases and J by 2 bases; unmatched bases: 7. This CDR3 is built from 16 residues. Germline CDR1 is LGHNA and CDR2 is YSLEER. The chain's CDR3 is CASSQRSQGANYGYTF. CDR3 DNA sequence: TGCGCCAGCAGCCAACGCTCCCAGGGGGCCAACTATGGCTACACCTTC.

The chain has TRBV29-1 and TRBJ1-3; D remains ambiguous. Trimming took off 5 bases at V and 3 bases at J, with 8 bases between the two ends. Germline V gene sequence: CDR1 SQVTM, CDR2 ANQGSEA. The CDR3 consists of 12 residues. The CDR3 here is CSVTGFGNTIYF. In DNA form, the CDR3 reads TGCAGCGTTACGGGATTTGGAAACACCATATATTTT.

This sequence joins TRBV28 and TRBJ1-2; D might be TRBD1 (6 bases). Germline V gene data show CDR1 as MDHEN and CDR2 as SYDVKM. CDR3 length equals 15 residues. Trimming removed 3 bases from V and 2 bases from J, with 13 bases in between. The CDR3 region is CASSLPQGGNYGYTF. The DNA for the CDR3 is TGTGCCAGCAGTTTGCCCCAAGGGGGAAACTATGGCTACACCTTC.

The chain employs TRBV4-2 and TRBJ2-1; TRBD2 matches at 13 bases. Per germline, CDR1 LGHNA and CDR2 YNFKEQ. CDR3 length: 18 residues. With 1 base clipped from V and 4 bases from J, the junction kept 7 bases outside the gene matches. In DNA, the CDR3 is TGTGCCAGCAGCCAAGGTCGGACTAGCGGGAGCGGGTACAATGAGCAGTTCTTC. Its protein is CASSQGRTSGSGYNEQFF.

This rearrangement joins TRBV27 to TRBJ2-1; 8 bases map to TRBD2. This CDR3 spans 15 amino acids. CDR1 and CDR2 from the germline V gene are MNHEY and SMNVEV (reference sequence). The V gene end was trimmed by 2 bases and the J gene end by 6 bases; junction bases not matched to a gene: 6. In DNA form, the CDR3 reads TGTGCCAGCAGTTTAATCCTAGCGGGTACCAATGAGCAGTTCTTC. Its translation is CASSLILAGTNEQFF.